A selection of T cell receptor beta chains follows, all from one sample in a study of cytomegalovirus exposure and HLA in healthy donors. The assay was immunoSEQ multiplex PCR, and TCRdb's table has in-frame clones only and misses some. The repertoire holds about 93,000 clones, with 78% as singletons. The sample taken for sequencing was PBMCs. These receptors came from a woman in her forties in good health and CMV-seronegative. The CDR3 runs from the conserved cysteine through the conserved F or W. The D gene is left open where the match is weak. Not all rows give a size; the values are once, few, many and, for expanded clones, a class.

clone_size: once; d_call: NA; j_call: TRBJ2-5; v_call: TRBV5-1; cdr3_nt: TGCGCCAGCAGCTTGGCCGAGGTTGGCCCCATGGAAGAGACCCAGTACTTC; cdr3_aa: CASSLAEVGPMEETQYF
clone_size: once; d_call: NA; j_call: TRBJ2-7; v_call: TRBV11-2; cdr3_nt: TGTGCCAGCAGCTTAGGGGCCTTCTCGAACTACGAGCAGTACTTC; cdr3_aa: CASSLGAFSNYEQYF
clone_size: few; d_call: NA; j_call: TRBJ2-2; v_call: TRBV4-3; cdr3_nt: TGCGCCAGCAGCCAAACCAGGGGGGTGGTCGGGGAGCTGTTTTTT; cdr3_aa: CASSQTRGVVGELFF
clone_size: NA; d_call: NA; j_call: TRBJ1-5; v_call: TRBV27; cdr3_nt: TGTGCCAGCAGTTTATCTTCAGGGAGCAATCAGCCCCAGCATTTT; cdr3_aa: CASSLSSGSNQPQHF
clone_size: NA; d_call: NA; j_call: TRBJ2-5; v_call: TRBV19; cdr3_nt: TGTGCCAGTAGTATAGTCGGGGGGCGTGGGGAGACCCAGTACTTC; cdr3_aa: CASSIVGGRGETQYF
clone_size: once; d_call: TRBD2; j_call: TRBJ2-7; v_call: TRBV30; cdr3_nt: TGTGCCTGGAGTGTATCGAGCGGGAGTTCCGAGCAGTACTTC; cdr3_aa: CAWSVSSGSSEQYF
clone_size: NA; d_call: TRBD1; j_call: TRBJ1-5; v_call: TRBV28; cdr3_nt: TGTGCCAGCAGTTTGTCCGGGACAGGGTTCAATCAGCCCCAGCATTTT; cdr3_aa: CASSLSGTGFNQPQHF
clone_size: NA; d_call: TRBD1; j_call: TRBJ2-2; v_call: TRBV13; cdr3_nt: TGTGCCAGTACAGGGGGCCTGAACACCGGGGAGCTGTTTTTT; cdr3_aa: CASTGGLNTGELFF
clone_size: NA; d_call: NA; j_call: TRBJ2-7; v_call: TRBV11-2; cdr3_nt: TGTGCCAGCAGCTACCGAGACAAGTATGACGAGCAGTACTTC; cdr3_aa: CASSYRDKYDEQYF
clone_size: NA; d_call: TRBD1; j_call: TRBJ1-1; v_call: TRBV7-9; cdr3_nt: TGTGCCAGCAGCTTACTGGAGAAGGACAGGGTCGGGACTGAAGCTTTCTTT; cdr3_aa: CASSLLEKDRVGTEAFF
clone_size: NA; d_call: NA; j_call: TRBJ2-6; v_call: TRBV7-8; cdr3_nt: TGTGCCAGCAGCTTTGGAGGCAGCTCTGGGGCCAACGTCCTGACTTTC; cdr3_aa: CASSFGGSSGANVLTF
clone_size: NA; d_call: NA; j_call: TRBJ2-1; v_call: TRBV7-9; cdr3_nt: TGTGCCAGCAGCTGGGGGGGCGGGAGTGCGGGCAATGAGCAGTTCTTC; cdr3_aa: CASSWGGGSAGNEQFF
clone_size: NA; d_call: TRBD1; j_call: TRBJ2-7; v_call: TRBV5-1; cdr3_nt: TGCGCCAGCAGCTTCGACAGGGCACCCGCCTACGAGCAGTACTTC; cdr3_aa: CASSFDRAPAYEQYF
clone_size: once; d_call: TRBD2; j_call: TRBJ2-1; v_call: TRBV5-4; cdr3_nt: TGTGCCAGCAGCTTTCGGCTAGCGGGAGGGTACAATGAGCAGTTCTTC; cdr3_aa: CASSFRLAGGYNEQFF
clone_size: NA; d_call: TRBD2; j_call: TRBJ2-1; v_call: TRBV19; cdr3_nt: TGTGCCAGTCGGGGGGGAAGGAGCGGAGGCTACAATGAGCAGTTCTTC; cdr3_aa: CASRGGRSGGYNEQFF
clone_size: NA; d_call: TRBD1; j_call: TRBJ2-7; v_call: TRBV5-1; cdr3_nt: TGCGCCAGCAGGCAGGGGGTCGAGCAGTACTTC; cdr3_aa: CASRQGVEQYF
clone_size: few; d_call: NA; j_call: TRBJ1-1; v_call: TRBV6-5; cdr3_nt: TGTGCCAGCAGTACGTTCGCCGGGGTCACTGAAGCTTTCTTT; cdr3_aa: CASSTFAGVTEAFF
clone_size: NA; d_call: NA; j_call: TRBJ2-3; v_call: TRBV29-1; cdr3_nt: TGCAGCTGGGGAGATGGGATCAGCACAGATACGCAGTATTTT; cdr3_aa: CSWGDGISTDTQYF
clone_size: NA; d_call: NA; j_call: TRBJ2-3; v_call: TRBV5-1; cdr3_nt: TGCGCCAGCAGCGCCTACACAGATACGCAGTATTTT; cdr3_aa: CASSAYTDTQYF
clone_size: NA; d_call: NA; j_call: TRBJ2-7; v_call: TRBV5-6; cdr3_nt: TGTGCCAGCAGCTTGTTGTTCGGGGGAATCGGGTCCTACGAGCAGTACTTC; cdr3_aa: CASSLLFGGIGSYEQYF
clone_size: NA; d_call: TRBD1; j_call: TRBJ2-1; v_call: TRBV7-2; cdr3_nt: TGTGCCAGCAGCCCCGGACAGGGGGTAACCAATGAGCAGTTCTTC; cdr3_aa: CASSPGQGVTNEQFF
clone_size: NA; d_call: NA; j_call: TRBJ1-2; v_call: TRBV19; cdr3_nt: TGTGCCAGTACCCAGGACTATGGCTACACCTTC; cdr3_aa: CASTQDYGYTF
clone_size: NA; d_call: TRBD2; j_call: TRBJ2-1; v_call: TRBV28; cdr3_nt: TGTGCCAGCAGTTCCCAGCGGGAGAATGAGCAGTTCTTC; cdr3_aa: CASSSQRENEQFF
clone_size: NA; d_call: NA; j_call: TRBJ1-5; v_call: TRBV30; cdr3_nt: TGTGCCTGGAGCCGGGACAATCAGCCCCAGCATTTT; cdr3_aa: CAWSRDNQPQHF
clone_size: NA; d_call: NA; j_call: TRBJ2-1; v_call: TRBV7-9; cdr3_nt: TGTGCCAGCACCCCCAGGCGTGGGAGCTCCTACAATGAGCAGTTCTTC; cdr3_aa: CASTPRRGSSYNEQFF
clone_size: NA; d_call: NA; j_call: TRBJ1-2; v_call: TRBV10-3; cdr3_nt: TGTGCCATCAACAGACTTGAGGGTGGCTACACCTTC; cdr3_aa: CAINRLEGGYTF
clone_size: NA; d_call: NA; j_call: TRBJ2-1; v_call: TRBV2; cdr3_nt: TGTGCCAGCAGGGGGCAAAAGGGCGCCCAGTTCTTC; cdr3_aa: CASRGQKGAQFF
clone_size: many; d_call: NA; j_call: TRBJ1-3; v_call: TRBV9; cdr3_nt: TGTGCCAGCAGCGTAGCTGCGGCCTCGGGGGGAAACACCATATATTTT; cdr3_aa: CASSVAAASGGNTIYF
clone_size: NA; d_call: NA; j_call: TRBJ2-7; v_call: TRBV28; cdr3_nt: TGTGCCAGCAGTTCAGGGGCGGGAGTGTACGAGCAGTACTTC; cdr3_aa: CASSSGAGVYEQYF
clone_size: NA; d_call: TRBD2; j_call: TRBJ2-2; v_call: TRBV27; cdr3_nt: TGTGCCAGCAGCCCTGGTAGCGGGACCGGGGAGCTGTTTTTT; cdr3_aa: CASSPGSGTGELFF
clone_size: NA; d_call: TRBD2; j_call: TRBJ2-3; v_call: TRBV28; cdr3_nt: TGTGCCAGCAGTCCTACTAGCGGGAGGAGGACAGATACGCAGTATTTT; cdr3_aa: CASSPTSGRRTDTQYF
clone_size: NA; d_call: NA; j_call: TRBJ2-7; v_call: TRBV11-2; cdr3_nt: TGTGCCAGCAGCTTCCTTGGAACTGGGCCGGGGGACTACGAGCAGTACTTC; cdr3_aa: CASSFLGTGPGDYEQYF
clone_size: NA; d_call: TRBD1; j_call: TRBJ1-5; v_call: TRBV28; cdr3_nt: TGTGCCAGCACCACCGACGGACAGGGCCATCAGCCCCAGCATTTT; cdr3_aa: CASTTDGQGHQPQHF
clone_size: NA; d_call: TRBD2; j_call: TRBJ2-6; v_call: TRBV29-1; cdr3_nt: TGCAGCGTTGGTCTGGGCGGGGGACTCTCTGGGGCCAACGTCCTGACTTTC; cdr3_aa: CSVGLGGGLSGANVLTF
clone_size: NA; d_call: NA; j_call: TRBJ1-5; v_call: TRBV5-4; cdr3_nt: TGTGCCAGCAGCCTGAAGGGAGGAGGAAATCAGCCCCAGCATTTT; cdr3_aa: CASSLKGGGNQPQHF
clone_size: NA; d_call: TRBD2; j_call: TRBJ2-1; v_call: TRBV19; cdr3_nt: TGTGCCAGTTCCCGGAGCGGGATCGACAATGAGCAGTTCTTC; cdr3_aa: CASSRSGIDNEQFF
clone_size: few; d_call: TRBD2; j_call: TRBJ2-7; v_call: TRBV6-5; cdr3_nt: TGCGCCAGCAGTTACCCTCTAGCGGGGCGATACGAGCAGTACTTC; cdr3_aa: CASSYPLAGRYEQYF
clone_size: NA; d_call: TRBD2; j_call: TRBJ2-1; v_call: TRBV29-1; cdr3_nt: TGCAGCGTTGAAGATCGGAGCGGGAGAGTAAATGAGCAGTTCTTC; cdr3_aa: CSVEDRSGRVNEQFF
clone_size: NA; d_call: NA; j_call: TRBJ1-4; v_call: TRBV7-5; cdr3_nt: TGTGTCAGAAGCTTTTCGGGACAGGGTGATGAAAAACTGTTTTTT; cdr3_aa: CVRSFSGQGDEKLFF
clone_size: NA; d_call: TRBD2; j_call: TRBJ2-1; v_call: TRBV29-1; cdr3_nt: TGCAGCGTTGTAAAGGCTAGCGGGCGGGTTTATGCTGAGCAGTTCTTC; cdr3_aa: CSVVKASGRVYAEQFF
clone_size: NA; d_call: TRBD2; j_call: TRBJ2-7; v_call: TRBV2; cdr3_nt: TGTGCCATTCCAAAGCGGGACTCCTACGAGCAGTACTTC; cdr3_aa: CAIPKRDSYEQYF
clone_size: once; d_call: TRBD2; j_call: TRBJ2-7; v_call: TRBV7-6; cdr3_nt: TGTGCCAGCACCTTAGGTGGGACTAGCGGGAAGTACGAGCAGTACTTC; cdr3_aa: CASTLGGTSGKYEQYF
clone_size: few; d_call: NA; j_call: TRBJ2-7; v_call: TRBV28; cdr3_nt: TGTGCCAGCAGTTTAAATACAGGTGGTTCAAGGCAGTACTTC; cdr3_aa: CASSLNTGGSRQYF
clone_size: NA; d_call: NA; j_call: TRBJ1-2; v_call: TRBV19; cdr3_nt: TGTGCCAGTAGTATGGGGGGAGCGTCTGGCTACACCTTC; cdr3_aa: CASSMGGASGYTF
clone_size: NA; d_call: NA; j_call: TRBJ1-2; v_call: TRBV7-2; cdr3_nt: TGTGCCAGCAGCTTTCGACAGGCTAACTATGGCTACACCTTC; cdr3_aa: CASSFRQANYGYTF
clone_size: NA; d_call: TRBD1; j_call: TRBJ1-2; v_call: TRBV5-4; cdr3_nt: TGTGCCAGCAGCGCGCCGACAGGGCTAAACTATGGCTACACCTTC; cdr3_aa: CASSAPTGLNYGYTF
clone_size: NA; d_call: NA; j_call: TRBJ2-5; v_call: TRBV2; cdr3_nt: TGTGCCAGCGATATCGAGTACTGGGCTCGAGAGACCCAGTACTTC; cdr3_aa: CASDIEYWARETQYF
clone_size: NA; d_call: NA; j_call: TRBJ1-5; v_call: TRBV2; cdr3_nt: TGTGCCAGCACGAGGACATCGAATCAGCCCCAGCATTTT; cdr3_aa: CASTRTSNQPQHF
clone_size: NA; d_call: NA; j_call: TRBJ2-1; v_call: TRBV27; cdr3_nt: TGTGCCAGCAGTTTTGGAGGCTCCTACAATGAGCAGTTCTTC; cdr3_aa: CASSFGGSYNEQFF
clone_size: NA; d_call: TRBD1; j_call: TRBJ1-6; v_call: TRBV5-1; cdr3_nt: TGCGCCAGCAGCCGGGACAGTCAAAATAATTCACCCCTCCACTTT; cdr3_aa: CASSRDSQNNSPLHF
clone_size: NA; d_call: NA; j_call: TRBJ1-6; v_call: TRBV25-1; cdr3_nt: TGTGCCAGCAGCGGAGGGGGGGTTCCCTCTTTCGGACTCCACTTT; cdr3_aa: CASSGGGVPSFGLHF
clone_size: once; d_call: NA; j_call: TRBJ2-2; v_call: TRBV10-2; cdr3_nt: TGCGCCAGCAGTGAGACTGGAACAGGTCCGAACACCGGGGAGCTGTTTTTT; cdr3_aa: CASSETGTGPNTGELFF
clone_size: NA; d_call: TRBD2; j_call: TRBJ2-3; v_call: TRBV7-2; cdr3_nt: TGTGCCAGCAGCTTATCCCCCGCGGGAGGCTACACAGATACGCAGTATTTT; cdr3_aa: CASSLSPAGGYTDTQYF
clone_size: NA; d_call: NA; j_call: TRBJ2-7; v_call: TRBV5-4; cdr3_nt: TGTGCCAGCAGCTTCGACAGCTCCTACGAGCAGTACTTC; cdr3_aa: CASSFDSSYEQYF
clone_size: NA; d_call: NA; j_call: TRBJ2-3; v_call: TRBV9; cdr3_nt: TGTGCCAGCAGCGTGATCCCCTCCCGCGCAGATACGCAGTATTTT; cdr3_aa: CASSVIPSRADTQYF